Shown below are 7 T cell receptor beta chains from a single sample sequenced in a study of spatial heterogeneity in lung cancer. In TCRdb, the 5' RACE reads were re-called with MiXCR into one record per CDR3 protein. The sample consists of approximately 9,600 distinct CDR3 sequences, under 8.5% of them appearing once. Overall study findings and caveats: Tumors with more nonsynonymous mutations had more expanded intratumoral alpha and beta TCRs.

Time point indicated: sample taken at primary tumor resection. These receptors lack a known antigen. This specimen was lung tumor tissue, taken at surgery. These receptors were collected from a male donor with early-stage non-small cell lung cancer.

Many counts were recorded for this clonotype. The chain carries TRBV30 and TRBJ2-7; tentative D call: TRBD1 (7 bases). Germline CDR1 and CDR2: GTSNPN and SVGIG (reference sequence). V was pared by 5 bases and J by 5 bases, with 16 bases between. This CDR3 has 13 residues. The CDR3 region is CAWAGGRGDEQYF. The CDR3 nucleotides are TGTGCCTGGGCAGGAGGCAGGGGGGACGAGCAGTACTTC.

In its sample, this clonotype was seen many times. The CDR3 nucleotides read TGTGCCAGCATACCGGTAGCGGGAGAAGTGGACGGGGAGCTGTTTTTT. Translation: CASIPVAGEVDGELFF. V gene TRBV6-1 combines with J gene TRBJ2-2; 9 bases map to TRBD2. From germline, CDR1 is MNHNS and CDR2 SASEGT. The CDR3 consists of 16 residues. The V and J ends lost 7 bases and 7 bases, in that order; junction bases with no gene match: 13.

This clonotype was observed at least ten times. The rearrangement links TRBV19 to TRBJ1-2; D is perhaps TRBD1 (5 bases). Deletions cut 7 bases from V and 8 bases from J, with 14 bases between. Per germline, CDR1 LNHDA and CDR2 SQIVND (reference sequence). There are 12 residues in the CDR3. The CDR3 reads CASKRGDGGYTF. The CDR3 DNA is TGTGCCAGTAAGAGAGGGGACGGCGGCTACACCTTC.

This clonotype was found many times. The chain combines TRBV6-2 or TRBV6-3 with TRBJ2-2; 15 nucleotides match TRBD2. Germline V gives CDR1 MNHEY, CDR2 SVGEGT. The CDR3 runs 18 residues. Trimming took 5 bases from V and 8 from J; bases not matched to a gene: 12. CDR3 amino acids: CASSTNPGLAGGAGELFF. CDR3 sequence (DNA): TGTGCCAGCAGTACTAACCCGGGACTAGCGGGAGGAGCTGGGGAGCTGTTTTTT.

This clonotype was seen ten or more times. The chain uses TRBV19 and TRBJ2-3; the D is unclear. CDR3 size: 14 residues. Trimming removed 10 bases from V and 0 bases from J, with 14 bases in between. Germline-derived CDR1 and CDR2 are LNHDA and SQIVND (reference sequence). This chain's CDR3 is CATQSKTSTDTQYF. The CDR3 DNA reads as TGTGCCACCCAAAGCAAAACTAGCACAGATACGCAGTATTTT.

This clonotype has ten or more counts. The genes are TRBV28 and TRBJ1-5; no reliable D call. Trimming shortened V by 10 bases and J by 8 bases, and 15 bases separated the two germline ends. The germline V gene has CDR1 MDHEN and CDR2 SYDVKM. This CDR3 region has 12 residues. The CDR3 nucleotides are TGTGCCACCCTTCGGGATATGGAGCCCCAGCATTTT. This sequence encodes CATLRDMEPQHF.

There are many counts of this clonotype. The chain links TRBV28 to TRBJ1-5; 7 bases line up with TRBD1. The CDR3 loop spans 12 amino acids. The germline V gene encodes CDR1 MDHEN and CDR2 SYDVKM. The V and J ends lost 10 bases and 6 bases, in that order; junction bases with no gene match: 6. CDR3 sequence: CATKQGTQPQHF. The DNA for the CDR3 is TGTGCCACAAAACAGGGGACTCAGCCCCAGCATTTT.